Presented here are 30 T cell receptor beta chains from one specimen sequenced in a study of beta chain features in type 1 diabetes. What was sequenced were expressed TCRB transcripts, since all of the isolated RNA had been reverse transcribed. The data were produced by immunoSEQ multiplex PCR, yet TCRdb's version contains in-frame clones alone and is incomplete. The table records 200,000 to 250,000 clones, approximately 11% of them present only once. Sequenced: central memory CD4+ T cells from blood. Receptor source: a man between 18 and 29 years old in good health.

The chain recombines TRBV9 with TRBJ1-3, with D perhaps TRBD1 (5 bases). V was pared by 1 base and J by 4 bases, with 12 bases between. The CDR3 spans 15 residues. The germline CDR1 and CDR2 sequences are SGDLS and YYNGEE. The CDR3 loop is CASSVTGGAGNTIYF. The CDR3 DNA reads TGTGCCAGCAGCGTAACCGGAGGGGCAGGAAACACCATATATTTT.

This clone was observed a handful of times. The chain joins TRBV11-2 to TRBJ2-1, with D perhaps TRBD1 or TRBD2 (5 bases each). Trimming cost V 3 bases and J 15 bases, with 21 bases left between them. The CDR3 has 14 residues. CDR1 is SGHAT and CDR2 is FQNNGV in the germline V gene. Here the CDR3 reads CASSFLSGTGRPFF. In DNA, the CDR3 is TGTGCCAGCAGCTTTCTTTCCGGGACCGGCCGTCCGTTCTTC.

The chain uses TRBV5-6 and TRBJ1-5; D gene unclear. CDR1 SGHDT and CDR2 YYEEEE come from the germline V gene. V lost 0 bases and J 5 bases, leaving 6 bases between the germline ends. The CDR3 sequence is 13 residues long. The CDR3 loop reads CASSLASYQPQHF. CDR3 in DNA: TGTGCCAGCAGCTTGGCCAGCTATCAGCCCCAGCATTTT.

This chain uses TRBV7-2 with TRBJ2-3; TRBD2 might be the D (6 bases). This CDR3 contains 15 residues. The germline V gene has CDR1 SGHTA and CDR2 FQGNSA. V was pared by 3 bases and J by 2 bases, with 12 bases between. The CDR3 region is CASSLSGTATDTQYF. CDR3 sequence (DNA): TGTGCCAGCAGCTTGTCCGGGACTGCCACAGATACGCAGTATTTT. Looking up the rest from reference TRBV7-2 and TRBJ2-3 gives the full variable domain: GAGVSQSPSNKVTEKGKDVELRCDPISGHTALYWYRQSLGQGLEFLIYFQGNSAPDKSGLPSDRFSAERTGGSVSTLTIQRTQQEDSAVYLCASSLSGTATDTQYFGPGTRLTVL.

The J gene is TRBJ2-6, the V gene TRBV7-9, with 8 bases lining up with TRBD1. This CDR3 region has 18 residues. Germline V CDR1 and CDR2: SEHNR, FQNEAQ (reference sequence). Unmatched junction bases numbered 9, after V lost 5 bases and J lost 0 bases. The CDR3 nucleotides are TGTGCCAGCAGCGACGGACAGGGAAGCCTCTCTGGGGCCAACGTCCTGACTTTC. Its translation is CASSDGQGSLSGANVLTF. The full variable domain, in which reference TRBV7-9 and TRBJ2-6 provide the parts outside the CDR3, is DTGVSQNPRHKITKRGQNVTFRCDPISEHNRLYWYRQTLGQGPEFLTYFQNEAQLEKSRLLSDRFSAERPKGSFSTLEIQRTEQGDSAMYLCASSDGQGSLSGANVLTFGAGSRLTVL.

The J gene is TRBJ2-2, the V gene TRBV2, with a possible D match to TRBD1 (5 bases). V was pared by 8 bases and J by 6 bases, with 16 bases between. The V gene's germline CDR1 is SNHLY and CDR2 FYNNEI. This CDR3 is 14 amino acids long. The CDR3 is CASGRQLSPGELFF. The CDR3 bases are TGTGCCAGCGGAAGACAGCTTAGTCCCGGGGAGCTGTTTTTT.

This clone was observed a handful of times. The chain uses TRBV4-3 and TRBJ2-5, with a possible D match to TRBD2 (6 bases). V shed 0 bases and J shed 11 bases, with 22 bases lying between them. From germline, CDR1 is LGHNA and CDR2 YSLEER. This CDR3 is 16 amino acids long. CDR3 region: CASSQDYGREVREQYF. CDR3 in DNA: TGCGCCAGCAGCCAAGATTATGGCAGGGAGGTCAGGGAGCAGTACTTC.

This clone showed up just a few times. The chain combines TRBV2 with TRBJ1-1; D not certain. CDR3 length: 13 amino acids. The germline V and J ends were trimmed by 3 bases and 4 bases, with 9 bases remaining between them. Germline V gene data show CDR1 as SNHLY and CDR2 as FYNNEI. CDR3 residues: CASSDLERTEAFF. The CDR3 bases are TGTGCCAGCAGTGACTTGGAGCGCACTGAAGCTTTCTTT.

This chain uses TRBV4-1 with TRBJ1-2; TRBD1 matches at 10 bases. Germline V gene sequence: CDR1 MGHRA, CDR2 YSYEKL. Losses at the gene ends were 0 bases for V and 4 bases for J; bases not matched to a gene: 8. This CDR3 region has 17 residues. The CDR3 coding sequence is TGCGCCAGCAGCCAAGATGGCGACAGGGGGCGACGCTATGGCTACACCTTC. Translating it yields CASSQDGDRGRRYGYTF.

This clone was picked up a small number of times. In DNA, the CDR3 is TGTGCCAGCAGTCGCGGGGACTTCAATGAGCAGTTCTTC. Protein sequence: CASSRGDFNEQFF. The chain links TRBV6-5 to TRBJ2-1; a weak D match, TRBD2 (6 bases). Germline CDR1 reads MNHEY; CDR2 reads SVGAGI. The CDR3 is made up of 13 amino acids. Trimming stripped 5 bases from V and 6 bases from J, with 11 bases between.

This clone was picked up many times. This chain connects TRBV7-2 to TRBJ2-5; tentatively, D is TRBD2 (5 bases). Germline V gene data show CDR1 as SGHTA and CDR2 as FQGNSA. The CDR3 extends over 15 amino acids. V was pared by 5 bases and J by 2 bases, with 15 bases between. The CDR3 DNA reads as TGTGCCAGCAGCCCCCACGGGGTAGAGCAAGAGACCCAGTACTTC. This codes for CASSPHGVEQETQYF.

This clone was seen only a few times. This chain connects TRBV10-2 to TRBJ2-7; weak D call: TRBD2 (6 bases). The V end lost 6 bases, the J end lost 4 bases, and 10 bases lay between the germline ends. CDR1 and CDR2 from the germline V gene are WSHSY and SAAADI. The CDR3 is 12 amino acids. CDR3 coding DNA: TGCGCCAGCAGGGCGGGATCTTACGAGCAGTACTTC. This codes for CASRAGSYEQYF.

The CDR3 protein is CASSLGQVDYNEQFF. DNA of the CDR3: TGTGCCAGCAGCCTCGGACAGGTAGACTACAATGAGCAGTTCTTC. V is TRBV5-4 and J is TRBJ2-1, with 7 nucleotides matching TRBD1. This CDR3 contains 15 residues. Germline V gives CDR1 SGHNT, CDR2 YYREEE (reference sequence). The J segment lost 3 bases and the V segment lost 4 bases, leaving 7 bases of the junction unmatched.

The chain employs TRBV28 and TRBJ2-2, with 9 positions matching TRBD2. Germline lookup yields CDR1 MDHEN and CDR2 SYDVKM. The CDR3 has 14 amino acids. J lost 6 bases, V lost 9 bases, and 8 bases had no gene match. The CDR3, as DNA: TGTGCCAGTGAGAGCGGGAGGTTCGCCGGGGAGCTGTTTTTT. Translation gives CASESGRFAGELFF.

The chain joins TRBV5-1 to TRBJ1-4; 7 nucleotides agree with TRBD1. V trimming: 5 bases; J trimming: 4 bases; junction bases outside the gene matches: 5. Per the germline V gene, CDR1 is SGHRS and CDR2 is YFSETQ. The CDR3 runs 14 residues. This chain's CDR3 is CASRRDSGNEKLFF. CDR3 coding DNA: TGCGCCAGCAGACGGGACAGCGGTAATGAAAAACTGTTTTTT.

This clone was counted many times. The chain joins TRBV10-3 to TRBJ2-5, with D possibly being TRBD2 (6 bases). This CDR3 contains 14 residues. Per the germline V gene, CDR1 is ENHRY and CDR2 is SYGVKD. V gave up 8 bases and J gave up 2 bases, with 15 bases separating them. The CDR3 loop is CAIRTGVGQETQYF. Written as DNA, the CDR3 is TGTGCCATCCGCACGGGAGTGGGGCAAGAGACCCAGTACTTC.

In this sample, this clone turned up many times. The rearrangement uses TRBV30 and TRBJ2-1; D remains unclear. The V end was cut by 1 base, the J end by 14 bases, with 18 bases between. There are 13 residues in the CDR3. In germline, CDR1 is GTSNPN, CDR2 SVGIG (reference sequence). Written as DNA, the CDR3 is TGTGCCTGGAGTGACGGTTCGGCGCCGTCCGAGTTCTTC. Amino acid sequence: CAWSDGSAPSEFF.

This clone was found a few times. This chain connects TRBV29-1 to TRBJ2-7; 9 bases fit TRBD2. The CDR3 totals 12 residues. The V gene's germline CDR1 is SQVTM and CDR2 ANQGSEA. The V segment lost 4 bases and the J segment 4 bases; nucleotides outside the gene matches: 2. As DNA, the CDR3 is TGCAGCGTTGCTAGCGGGAATTACGAGCAGTACTTC. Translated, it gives CSVASGNYEQYF.

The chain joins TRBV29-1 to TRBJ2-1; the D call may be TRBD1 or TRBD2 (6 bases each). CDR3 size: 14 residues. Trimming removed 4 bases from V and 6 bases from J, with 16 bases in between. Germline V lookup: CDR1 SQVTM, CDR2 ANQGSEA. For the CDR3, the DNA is TGCAGCGTTGCCTCGAGTGGAGGGGGCAATGAGCAGTTCTTC. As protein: CSVASSGGGNEQFF.

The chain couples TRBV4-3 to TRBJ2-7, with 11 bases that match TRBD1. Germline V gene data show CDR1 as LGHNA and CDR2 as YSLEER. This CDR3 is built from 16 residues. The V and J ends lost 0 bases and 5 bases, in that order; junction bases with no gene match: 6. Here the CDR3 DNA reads TGCGCCAGCAGCCAAGATCTCGGACAGGGGGCGAACGAGCAGTACTTC. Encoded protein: CASSQDLGQGANEQYF.

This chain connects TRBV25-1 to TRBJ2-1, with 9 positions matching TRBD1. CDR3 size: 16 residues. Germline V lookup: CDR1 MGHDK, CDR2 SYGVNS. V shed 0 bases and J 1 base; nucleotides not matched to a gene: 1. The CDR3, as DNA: TGTGCCAGCAGTGAATACGGGACAGGGTCCTACAATGAGCAGTTCTTC. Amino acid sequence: CASSEYGTGSYNEQFF.

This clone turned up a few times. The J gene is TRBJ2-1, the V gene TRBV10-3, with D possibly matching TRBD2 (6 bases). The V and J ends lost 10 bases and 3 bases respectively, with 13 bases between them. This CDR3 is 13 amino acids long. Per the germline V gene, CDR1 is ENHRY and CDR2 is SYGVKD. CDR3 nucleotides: TGTGCCACCCAACGGGAGCGCTACAATGAGCAGTTCTTC. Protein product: CATQRERYNEQFF.

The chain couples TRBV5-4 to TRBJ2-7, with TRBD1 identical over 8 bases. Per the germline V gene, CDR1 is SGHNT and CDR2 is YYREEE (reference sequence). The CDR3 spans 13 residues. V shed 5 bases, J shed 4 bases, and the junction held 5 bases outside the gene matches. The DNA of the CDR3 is TGTGCCAGCAGGACCGGGACAGGTTACGAGCAGTACTTC. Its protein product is CASRTGTGYEQYF.

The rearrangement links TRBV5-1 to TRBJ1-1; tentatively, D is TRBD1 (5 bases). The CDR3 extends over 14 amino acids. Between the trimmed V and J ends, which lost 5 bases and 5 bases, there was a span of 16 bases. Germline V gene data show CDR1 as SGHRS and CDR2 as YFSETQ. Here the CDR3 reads CASRMGQGRTEAFF. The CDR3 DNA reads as TGCGCCAGCAGGATGGGGCAGGGTCGGACTGAAGCTTTCTTT.

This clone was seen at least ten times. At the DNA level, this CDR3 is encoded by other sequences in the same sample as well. The CDR3 coding sequence is TGTGCCAGCAGCTTACTAGCGGGATCGAGCACAGATACGCAGTATTTT. Translation gives CASSLLAGSSTDTQYF. The chain has TRBV7-9 and TRBJ2-3; 9 bases align to TRBD2. The V gene end was trimmed by 2 bases and the J gene end by 0 bases; junction bases not matched to a gene: 3. The CDR3 consists of 16 residues. Germline V lookup: CDR1 SEHNR, CDR2 FQNEAQ (reference sequence). Full variable domain (rest looked up from reference TRBV7-9 and TRBJ2-3): DTGVSQNPRHKITKRGQNVTFRCDPISEHNRLYWYRQTLGQGPEFLTYFQNEAQLEKSRLLSDRFSAERPKGSFSTLEIQRTEQGDSAMYLCASSLLAGSSTDTQYFGPGTRLTVL.

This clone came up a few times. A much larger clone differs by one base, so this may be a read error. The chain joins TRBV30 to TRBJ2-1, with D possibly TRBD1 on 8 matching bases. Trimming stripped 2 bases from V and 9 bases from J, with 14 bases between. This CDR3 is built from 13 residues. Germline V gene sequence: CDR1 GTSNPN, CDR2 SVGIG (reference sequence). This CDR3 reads CAWSLQGGGEQFF. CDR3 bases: TGTGCCTGGAGTCTACAGGGGGGGGGTGAGCAGTTCTTC.

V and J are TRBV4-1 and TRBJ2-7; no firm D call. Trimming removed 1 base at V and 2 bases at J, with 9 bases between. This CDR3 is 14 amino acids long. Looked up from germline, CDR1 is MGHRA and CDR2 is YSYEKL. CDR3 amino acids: CASSQGNGPYEQYF. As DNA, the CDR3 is TGCGCCAGCAGCCAAGGGAACGGCCCCTACGAGCAGTACTTC.

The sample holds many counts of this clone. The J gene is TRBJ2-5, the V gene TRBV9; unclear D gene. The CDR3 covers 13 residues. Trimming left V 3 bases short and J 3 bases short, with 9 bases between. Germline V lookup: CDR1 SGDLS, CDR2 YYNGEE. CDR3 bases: TGTGCCAGCAGCGCTAACGTGGAAGAGACCCAGTACTTC. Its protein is CASSANVEETQYF.

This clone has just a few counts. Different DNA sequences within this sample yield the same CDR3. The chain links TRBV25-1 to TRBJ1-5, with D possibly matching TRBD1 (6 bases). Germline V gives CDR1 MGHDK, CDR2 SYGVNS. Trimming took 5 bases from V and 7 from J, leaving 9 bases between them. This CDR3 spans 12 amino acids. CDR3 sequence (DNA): TGTGCCAGCAGTTTAGGGGGGCAGCCCCAGCATTTT. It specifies CASSLGGQPQHF.

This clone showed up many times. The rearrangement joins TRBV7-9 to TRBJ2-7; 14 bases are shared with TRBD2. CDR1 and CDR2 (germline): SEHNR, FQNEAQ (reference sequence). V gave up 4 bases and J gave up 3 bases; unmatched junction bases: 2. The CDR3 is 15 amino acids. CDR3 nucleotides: TGTGCCAGCAGCTCGGGACTAGCGGGGGTCTACGAGCAGTACTTC. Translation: CASSSGLAGVYEQYF.